The sequence of this T cell receptor (beta chain) was determined in a study of T-cell reconstitution after alpha-beta-depleted transplantation in children. Germline CDR1 SNHLY, CDR2 FYNNEI. The CDR3 spans 13 residues. Between the trimmed V and J ends, which lost 10 bases and 6 bases, there was a span of 16 bases. About this clonotype: Its antigen is as yet unknown.

Molecular barcoding with unique molecular identifiers was used for the TCRbeta library. Using its own MiXCR run on the PCR reads, TCRdb lists one record per CDR3 protein. The sample lists 600,000 to 700,000 distinct CDR3 sequences, less than 15% occurring once. Notes on the study in general: Several hundred rapidly expanded clones from non-depleted graft cells reportedly supplied alpha-beta T cells about two months post-transplant. T-cell numbers and diversity one year post-transplant derived largely from freshly generated T cells. Recipient T cells and thymic progenitors that survived were the source of the high TCRbeta diversity seen at day 60 in some patients.

This TCR derives from a girl aged 2-10 years with congenital amegakaryocytic thrombocytopenia, due to receive a stem cell transplant. This chain joins TRBV2 and TRBJ2-1; D is perhaps TRBD2 (5 bases). The specimen was PBMCs, collected before TCRalphabeta/CD19-depleted stem cell transplant. CDR3 bases: TGTGCCACCCGGCTAGCCACCCCCAATGAGCAGTTCTTC. Its translation: CATRLATPNEQFF.